This T cell receptor (beta chain) derives from a study of human versus mouse CDR3 diversity and MHC coevolution. Notes on the study in general: Clonal inequality was lowest in most of the three human donors. Human T cells underwent selection on over five different MHC II alleles.

With 6 bases clipped from V and 5 bases from J, the junction kept 12 bases outside the gene matches. Germline V gives CDR1 SGHRS, CDR2 YFSETQ. The CDR3 sequence is 15 residues long. Profiled with immunoSEQ multiplex PCR; TCRdb holds only in-frame clones, not every one. Of tens of thousands of clones detected, around 94% appear once; the ten largest clones hold about 20%. A remark on this clone: Its antigen remains unidentified.

This sequence joins TRBV5-1 and TRBJ2-7; the match to TRBD2 covers 9 bases. The receptor was derived from a person aged 60 to 70 in good health. Sequencing was performed on naive CD4+ T cells from blood. Subset reported: CD45RO-negative CD62L-positive naive CD4 T cells. CDR3 coding DNA: TGCGCCAGCACCCCATCGGGACTAGCTTACCACGAGCAGTACTTC. Translating gives CASTPSGLAYHEQYF.